This entry is about one TCR beta chain. Its target is unknown. The CDR3 consists of 16 residues. Trimming removed 3 bases from V and 2 bases from J; junction bases left unmatched: 5. Germline CDR1 reads SGHVS; CDR2 reads FNYEAQ. This entry is derived from a study of T cells after yellow fever vaccination. Overall study: Some fractions had low cell numbers, and these were prepared with SMART-Seq v4 Ultra Low Input. Study-wide results and caveats: Contamination by abundant bulk-population clonotypes could be present in FACS-sorted repertoires. Boosting was followed by the reappearance of most primary-vaccination clones (roughly 96% CD4, 85% to 90% CD8).

They built TCR cDNA with 5'RACE template switching, a step that put in a universal primer site and UMIs. TCRdb re-called the 5' RACE reads through MiXCR, storing one row per CDR3 protein. The sample carries 120,000 or so distinct CDR3 sequences, 13% to 15% recorded once. The V gene is TRBV7-6, the J gene TRBJ2-2; TRBD2 matches 8 bases. This specimen was CD8+ T cells sorted from PBMCs, taken 5 days after the yellow fever booster vaccination. The TCR comes from a man aged 18 to 29 who received the YFV17D yellow fever vaccine. In DNA, the CDR3 is TGTGCCAGCAGCTTCGCGGGGGGTCGAAACACCGGGGAGCTGTTTTTT. It translates to CASSFAGGRNTGELFF.